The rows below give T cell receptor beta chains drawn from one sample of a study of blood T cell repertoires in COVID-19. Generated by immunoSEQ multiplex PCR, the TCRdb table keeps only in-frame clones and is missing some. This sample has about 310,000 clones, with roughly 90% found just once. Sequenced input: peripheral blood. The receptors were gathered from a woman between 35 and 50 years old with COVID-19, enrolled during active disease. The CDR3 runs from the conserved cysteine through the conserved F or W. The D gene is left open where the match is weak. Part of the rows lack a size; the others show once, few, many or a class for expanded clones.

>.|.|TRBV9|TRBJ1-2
TGTGCCAGCAGCGTAGCTACCATCTACGGCACCCCGCGGTCTCTGGCTAACTATGGCTACACCTTC
CASSVATIYGTPRSLANYGYTF
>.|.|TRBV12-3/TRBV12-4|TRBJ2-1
TGTGCCAGCAGTTTGGGAGCGTCAGGTGGGCAGTTCTTC
CASSLGASGGQFF
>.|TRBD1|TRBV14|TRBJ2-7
TGTGCCAGCAGCCGGGACAGGGACGAGCAGTACTTC
CASSRDRDEQYF
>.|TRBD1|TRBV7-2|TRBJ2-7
TGTGCCAGCAGCTCCGTCGGGGACAGCTCCTACGAGCAGTACTTC
CASSSVGDSSYEQYF
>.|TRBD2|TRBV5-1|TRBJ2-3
TGCGCCAGCAGCCGCACGAGGGGCGGGGGGGCCGCAGATACGCAGTATTTT
CASSRTRGGGAADTQYF
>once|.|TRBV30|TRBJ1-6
TGTGCCTGGAGTCGGAGTTCACCCCTCCACTTT
CAWSRSSPLHF
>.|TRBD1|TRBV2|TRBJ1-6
TGTGCCAGCAGTGCTAAGACAGGGGGGGACTCACCCCTCCACTTT
CASSAKTGGDSPLHF
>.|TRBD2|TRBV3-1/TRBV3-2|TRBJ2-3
TGTGCCAGCAGCCCCTCTAGCGGAGTCCCTCCAGATACGCAGTATTTT
CASSPSSGVPPDTQYF
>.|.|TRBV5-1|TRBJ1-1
TGCGCCAGCAGCTTGGGAAGAGTACCTGAAGCTTTCTTT
CASSLGRVPEAFF
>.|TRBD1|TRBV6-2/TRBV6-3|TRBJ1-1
TGTGCCAGCAGTCGGGACCGGGACAGATCTGAAGCTTTCTTT
CASSRDRDRSEAFF
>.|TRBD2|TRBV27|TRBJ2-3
TGTGCCAGCAGCCAGCCGGGACTACGCACAGATACGCAGTATTTT
CASSQPGLRTDTQYF
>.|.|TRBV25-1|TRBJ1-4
TGTGCCAGCAGTCAATCGGGAACAGGGTCCGGTGAAAAACTGTTTTTT
CASSQSGTGSGEKLFF
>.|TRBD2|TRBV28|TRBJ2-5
TGTGCCAGCAGCCATAGGACTAGCGGAGAGACCCAGTACTTC
CASSHRTSGETQYF
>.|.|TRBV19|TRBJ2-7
TGTGCCAGTAGTACAATAGATTCATACTACGAGCAGTACTTC
CASSTIDSYYEQYF
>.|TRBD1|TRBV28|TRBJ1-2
TGTGCCAGCAGTTTACCGACAGGGGGCTTTGGCTACACCTTC
CASSLPTGGFGYTF
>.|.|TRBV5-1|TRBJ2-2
TGCGCCAGCAGCTTCCTCGGCAGGGCTTCACCCGACGGGGAGCTGTTTTTT
CASSFLGRASPDGELFF
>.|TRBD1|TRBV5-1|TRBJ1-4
TGCGCCAGCAGCCGACAGGGGGACTTAAATGAAAAACTGTTTTTT
CASSRQGDLNEKLFF
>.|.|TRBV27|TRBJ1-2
TGTGCCAGCAGTAAAGACAGAAACTATGGCTACACCTTC
CASSKDRNYGYTF